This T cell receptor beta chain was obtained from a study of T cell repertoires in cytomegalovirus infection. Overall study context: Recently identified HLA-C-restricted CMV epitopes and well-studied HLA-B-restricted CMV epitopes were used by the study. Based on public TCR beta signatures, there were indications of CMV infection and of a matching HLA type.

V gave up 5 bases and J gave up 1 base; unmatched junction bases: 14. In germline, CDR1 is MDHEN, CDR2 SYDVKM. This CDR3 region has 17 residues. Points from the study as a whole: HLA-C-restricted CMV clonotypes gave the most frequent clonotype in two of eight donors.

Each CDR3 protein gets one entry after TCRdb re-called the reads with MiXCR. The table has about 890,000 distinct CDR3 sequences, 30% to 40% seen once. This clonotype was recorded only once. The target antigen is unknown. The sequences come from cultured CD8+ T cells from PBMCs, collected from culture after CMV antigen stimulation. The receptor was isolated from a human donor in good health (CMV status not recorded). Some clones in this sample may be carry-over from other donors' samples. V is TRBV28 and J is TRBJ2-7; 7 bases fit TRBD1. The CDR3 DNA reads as TGTGCCAGCAGTCCGAGGGTGGGACAGATTGGATCCTACGAGCAGTACGTC. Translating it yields CASSPRVGQIGSYEQYV.